One sample yielded the 4 T cell receptor beta chains listed below, sequenced in a study of CD8+ T cells in alopecia areata. Sequencing relied on a cDNA template that was reverse transcribed from extracted RNA. The method was immunoSEQ multiplex PCR; TCRdb's version includes in-frame clones alone and lacks a portion of them. The sample lists approximately 210,000 clones, over 60% occurring once. Treatment defined: oral pan-JAK inhibitor, 5-10 mg twice daily. This specimen was CD4+ T cells sorted from blood, taken at week 4, from a patient treated with tofacitinib. The receptor source for this set is a human donor with alopecia areata.

The count of this clone is one. The rearrangement joins TRBV7-2 to TRBJ2-7, with a possible D match to TRBD1 (5 bases). This CDR3 is built from 14 residues. CDR1 is SGHTA and CDR2 is FQGNSA in the germline V gene. Deletions cut 1 base from V and 4 bases from J, with 11 bases between. CDR3 amino acids: CASSLEGDRYEQYF. Here the CDR3 DNA reads TGTGCCAGCAGCTTAGAAGGGGATCGGTACGAGCAGTACTTC.

This clone occurred once. The rearrangement uses TRBV15 and TRBJ2-5; D may match TRBD1 or TRBD2 (6 bases each). Per the germline V gene, CDR1 is LNHNV and CDR2 is YYDKDF (reference sequence). The CDR3 loop spans 15 amino acids. The V end lost 3 bases, the J end lost 1 base, and 12 bases lay between the germline ends. The CDR3 is CATSSGGGRQETQYF. For the CDR3, the DNA is TGTGCCACCAGCAGTGGAGGGGGGCGCCAAGAGACCCAGTACTTC.

The chain joins TRBV30 to TRBJ1-1; 8 bases are shared with TRBD1. The V and J ends lost 1 base and 7 bases, in that order; junction bases with no gene match: 5. The CDR3 contains 13 residues. Germline V CDR1 and CDR2: GTSNPN, SVGIG (reference sequence). CDR3 residues: CAWSGGQEVEAFF. DNA of the CDR3: TGTGCCTGGAGTGGGGGACAGGAAGTTGAAGCTTTCTTT.

This clone was observed a handful of times. The chain combines TRBV4-1 with TRBJ2-1; D gene unclear. The ends were cut back, 3 bases at V and 0 bases at J, with 9 bases in the middle. The CDR3 consists of 15 residues. Germline-derived CDR1 and CDR2 are MGHRA and YSYEKL. DNA for the CDR3: TGCGCCAGCAGCCAGAAGGAAAGCTCCTACAATGAGCAGTTCTTC. This codes for CASSQKESSYNEQFF.